The present T cell receptor beta chain was sequenced within a study of blood T cell repertoires in COVID-19 (TCRdb year 2020). Notes on the research overall: The collaborator samples originated in the United States, Italy and Spain and spanned the acute and convalescent phases of COVID-19. Where available, HLA class I and class II types were taken from metadata supplied by the sample provider and were not determined by assay-based typing. The dataset comprised deeply sampled blood TCRbeta repertoires from subjects exposed to, actively infected with, or recovered from COVID-19. The samples were drawn from two sources: the first 160 participants of the ongoing ImmuneRACE study, and 1,200 or so subjects contributed by 6 global collaborators. Nearly every sample came with metadata listing a de-identified subject ID, COVID-19 status, age in years and sex. The repertoires were released in a freely available public database intended as a resource for research on the immune response to SARS-CoV-2. The prospective study material was composed of cDNA or gDNA derived from T cells, B-cell-depleted T cells, or PBMCs.

In its sample, this clone was seen many times. Its binding antigen is unknown. The sample holds no much larger clone one base away, and base qualities are not on file. Measured from the cysteine to the phenylalanine, the CDR3 is 18 residues long. Kept here is only the CDR3 DNA, which spans 54 bases and is read in frame from base 1. The junction carries 17 bases between V and J, which are trimmed by 3 bases and 2 bases respectively. The germline V gene supplies CDR1 SNHLY and CDR2 FYNNEI. The immunoSEQ Assay, a bias-controlled multiplex PCR, was used to amplify TCRbeta CDR3 regions from genomic DNA. The study's own analysis went as follows. The number of nucleated cells in each sample was estimated by amplification of reference gene primers within the assay. To quantify the absolute abundance of each unique TCRbeta CDR3 rearrangement, sequence reads were collapsed and filtered. For each sample, productive Simpson clonality was calculated as the square root of Simpson's diversity index over productive rearrangements. TCRdb carries this immuneACCESS record with in-frame sequences only. Its versions omit some clonotypes, under half of them owing to an unresolved V gene in the studies checked, with the rest unexplained. The D gene and trimming were derived from the DNA, and the V and J assignments and clone size from that table. For this sample there are about 160,000 clones; about four fifths appear just once. The top ten hold roughly 8% of the sample.

One collaborating source in Seattle enrolled patients during active infection and followed them longitudinally through the course of disease. Each collaborating institution followed its own protocols to collect whole blood in K2EDTA tubes. Collaborator samples were shipped for TCRbeta analysis as frozen whole blood, isolated PBMCs, or DNA extracted from either sample type. What the research found in general, with its limitations: The amount of clinical and demographic metadata varied by source and participant and was provided uncurated.

The receptor's source is a woman aged 60 to 75 with COVID-19, enrolled during active disease. The sequence is built from TRBV2 and TRBJ1-6; possibly the D gene is TRBD1, per 6 matching bases. Sequencing used peripheral blood. The CDR3 region has the sequence CASSEKLGRQAYNSPLHF. Here is the DNA: TGTGCCAGCAGTGAGAAACTGGGAAGACAGGCCTATAATTCACCCCTCCACTTT.